This TCR beta chain originates from a study of blood T cell repertoires in COVID-19. Overall study context: Both acute and convalescent COVID-19 samples were obtained from the United States, Italy and Spain.

Under the authors' procedure: Amplifying reference gene primers gave estimates of nucleated cell counts. TCRdb's copy holds only in-frame clones and misses some; the assay was immunoSEQ multiplex PCR. V and J calls plus clone size are reproduced from that table; the DNA served to infer D and trimming. This sample has roughly 380,000 clones, with approximately 90% found just once. Germline CDR1 SGHVS, CDR2 FQNEAQ. V lost 1 base and J 1 base, leaving 7 bases between the germline ends. The CDR3 is 14 amino acids. Sequences were obtained from peripheral blood. This chain uses TRBV7-8 with TRBJ1-1; D is unresolved. This sequence originates from a woman in her forties with COVID-19, enrolled during active disease. CDR3 bases: TGTGCCAGCAGCTTAGGAACAGCGAACACTGAAGCTTTCTTT. It translates to CASSLGTANTEAFF.